The clone carrying this T cell receptor beta chain came up a few times. This sample was taken from a study of T cell changes during pregnancy in multiple sclerosis. The CDR3 spans 13 residues. J lost 3 bases, V lost 6 bases, and 5 bases had no gene match. Germline V CDR1 and CDR2: LNHDA, SQIVND (reference sequence). Some clones are missing from TCRdb's copy, which holds only in-frame ones; the method was immunoSEQ multiplex PCR. The sample has under 70,000 clones; approximately 94% are singletons. This receptor was taken from a female donor with multiple sclerosis, enrolled in a pregnancy study. This chain connects TRBV19 to TRBJ2-7; TRBD1 matches at 7 bases. The sample was CD8+ T cells from peripheral blood mononuclear cells, taken after pregnancy. The CDR3 reads CASSGTADYEQYF. The CDR3, as DNA: TGTGCCAGTAGCGGGACAGCCGACTACGAGCAGTACTTC.